Included here is one TCR beta chain sequence, with context. The CDR3 loop spans 14 amino acids. Trimming shortened V by 4 bases and J by 0 bases, and 12 bases separated the two germline ends. Germline V gene data show CDR1 as SQVTM and CDR2 as ANQGSEA. The treatment denotes: preoperative locoregional IRX-2 cytokine immunotherapy. This phase Ib study tested locoregional IRX-2 cytokine immunotherapy given before surgery. This entry comes from a study of preoperative IRX-2 immunotherapy in early breast cancer. The data were produced by immunoSEQ multiplex PCR, yet TCRdb's version contains in-frame clones alone and is incomplete. The data contain around 88,000 clones, roughly 88% of them singletons.

This sequence originates from a human donor with breast cancer. V usage is TRBV29-1 and J usage is TRBJ1-1; D is uncertain. The sample in question was tumor tissue, obtained after IRX-2 immunotherapy. The CDR3 nucleotides read TGCAGCGTTGTGTGGTTCGAATTGAACACTGAAGCTTTCTTT. Translation: CSVVWFELNTEAFF.